This section outlines one TCR beta chain sequence together with its context. In the naive CD8 group, cells lacked CD45RO and were positively selected for CCR7, so terminally differentiated effector memory CD45RA+ cells were left out. The data stem from a study of shared clonotypes between healthy human individuals. Measured with immunoSEQ multiplex PCR; TCRdb has only the in-frame clones, and not every one. Of fewer than 850,000 clones listed, about 97% are singletons. V dropped 1 base and J dropped 0 bases, with 13 bases sitting between them. The CDR3 has 16 residues. The V gene's germline CDR1 is SGHAT and CDR2 FQNNGV.

This rearrangement joins TRBV11-2 to TRBJ2-7; no definite D call. This clonotype was obtained from a man aged 25 to 40 in good health. The sequencing sample was made of naive CD8+ T cells sorted from blood. The CDR3 nucleotides read TGTGCCAGCAGCTTAGTAAGGGTAGGGCTCTCCTACGAGCAGTACTTC. Amino acids: CASSLVRVGLSYEQYF. Variable domain in full (rest from reference TRBV11-2 and TRBJ2-7): EAGVAQSPRYKIIEKRQSVAFWCNPISGHATLYWYQQILGQGPKLLIQFQNNGVVDDSQLPKDRFSAERLKGVDSTLKIQPAKLEDSAVYLCASSLVRVGLSYEQYFGPGTRLTVT.